Listed below are T cell receptor beta chains from one sample, sequenced in a study of blood T cell repertoires in COVID-19. The repertoire was sequenced with immunoSEQ multiplex PCR; TCRdb's copy has only in-frame clones and lacks some. In the table there are approximately 240,000 clones, about 89% of which are singletons. Sequenced sample: PBMCs or T cells enriched from blood (not recorded which). These receptors originate from a woman younger than 30 who had recovered from COVID-19. The CDR3 runs from the conserved cysteine through the conserved F or W. The D gene is left open where the match is weak. Where a row states a size, it is once, few, many or the class of an expanded clone; other rows omit it.

v_gene: TRBV7-3
abundance: once
d_gene: TRBD1
j_gene: TRBJ2-3
CDR3nt: TGTGCCAGCAGCTTCGGACAGGGCCCTAATACAGATACGCAGTATTTT
CDR3aa: CASSFGQGPNTDTQYF

v_gene: TRBV9
abundance: NA
d_gene: NA
j_gene: TRBJ1-2
CDR3nt: TGTGCCAGCAGCGTAGATTCTACAGGCCTCTATGGCTACACCTTC
CDR3aa: CASSVDSTGLYGYTF

v_gene: TRBV27
abundance: NA
d_gene: TRBD1
j_gene: TRBJ2-3
CDR3nt: TGTGCCAGCGGACACAGGGGTACAGATACGCAGTATTTT
CDR3aa: CASGHRGTDTQYF

v_gene: TRBV25-1
abundance: NA
d_gene: TRBD1
j_gene: TRBJ1-1
CDR3nt: TGTGCCACCTCTATAACAGGGGTCACTGAAGCTTTCTTT
CDR3aa: CATSITGVTEAFF

v_gene: TRBV4-2
abundance: NA
d_gene: TRBD2
j_gene: TRBJ2-1
CDR3nt: TGTGCCAGCAGCCAAGATCAGGTAGCGGGAGCCATGTACAATGAGCAGTTCTTC
CDR3aa: CASSQDQVAGAMYNEQFF

v_gene: TRBV5-6
abundance: NA
d_gene: NA
j_gene: TRBJ1-1
CDR3nt: TGTGCCAGCAGTTCGTTAGACAGGCCTGAAGCTTTCTTT
CDR3aa: CASSSLDRPEAFF

v_gene: TRBV27
abundance: NA
d_gene: NA
j_gene: TRBJ1-5
CDR3nt: TGTGCCAGCAGTTACGGAGGGGATCAGCCCCAGCATTTT
CDR3aa: CASSYGGDQPQHF

v_gene: TRBV3-1/TRBV3-2
abundance: NA
d_gene: NA
j_gene: TRBJ2-7
CDR3nt: TGTGCCAGCAGCCAAGCAAGAGGGGAGCAGTACTTC
CDR3aa: CASSQARGEQYF

v_gene: TRBV7-3
abundance: NA
d_gene: NA
j_gene: TRBJ2-3
CDR3nt: TGTGCCAGCAGTCGCAGCGGATACACAGATACGCAGTATTTT
CDR3aa: CASSRSGYTDTQYF

v_gene: TRBV24-1
abundance: once
d_gene: TRBD1
j_gene: TRBJ1-2
CDR3nt: TGTGCCACCAGTCCCGGACAGGGGGAGCTATATGGCTACACCTTC
CDR3aa: CATSPGQGELYGYTF

v_gene: TRBV7-9
abundance: NA
d_gene: TRBD1
j_gene: TRBJ1-2
CDR3nt: TGTGCCAGCAGCTTAGATTCAGGGGGTTCGGAGTTCGTTACTGGCTACACCTTC
CDR3aa: CASSLDSGGSEFVTGYTF

v_gene: TRBV9
abundance: NA
d_gene: TRBD1
j_gene: TRBJ2-7
CDR3nt: TGTGCCAGCAGCGTAGAAGACAGGGGCCAGTACGAGCAGTACTTC
CDR3aa: CASSVEDRGQYEQYF

v_gene: TRBV10-3
abundance: NA
d_gene: NA
j_gene: TRBJ2-7
CDR3nt: TGTGCCATCAGTGAGTTTGGACAGACCTACGAGCAGTACTTC
CDR3aa: CAISEFGQTYEQYF

v_gene: TRBV4-3
abundance: NA
d_gene: NA
j_gene: TRBJ1-1
CDR3nt: TGCGCCAGCAGCCAGCACACAGGAGCCAACACTGAAGCTTTCTTT
CDR3aa: CASSQHTGANTEAFF

v_gene: TRBV6-2/TRBV6-3
abundance: NA
d_gene: TRBD1
j_gene: TRBJ1-6
CDR3nt: TGTGCCAGCAGCCCCGGGACAGGTACTTCACCCCTCCACTTT
CDR3aa: CASSPGTGTSPLHF

v_gene: TRBV4-2
abundance: once
d_gene: TRBD1
j_gene: TRBJ2-7
CDR3nt: TGTGCCAGCAGCCAGGACAGGCCCTACGAGCAGTACTTC
CDR3aa: CASSQDRPYEQYF

v_gene: TRBV7-8
abundance: NA
d_gene: NA
j_gene: TRBJ1-1
CDR3nt: TGTGCCAGCAGCTCTGACAGAGACACTGAAGCTTTCTTT
CDR3aa: CASSSDRDTEAFF

v_gene: TRBV12-3/TRBV12-4
abundance: NA
d_gene: NA
j_gene: TRBJ1-5
CDR3nt: TGTGCCAGCAGTTTGTTAGGGGCACAGCCCCAGCATTTT
CDR3aa: CASSLLGAQPQHF

v_gene: TRBV6-2/TRBV6-3
abundance: many
d_gene: TRBD1
j_gene: TRBJ2-7
CDR3nt: TGTGCCAGCACCCCCTTCGGGGACAGGGAACGCGAGCAGTACTTC
CDR3aa: CASTPFGDREREQYF

v_gene: TRBV4-2
abundance: NA
d_gene: NA
j_gene: TRBJ1-4
CDR3nt: TGTGCCAGCAGCCAAGATTCCCGGGGGGTGTTTTTT
CDR3aa: CASSQDSRGVFF

v_gene: TRBV11-2
abundance: once
d_gene: NA
j_gene: TRBJ1-6
CDR3nt: TGTGCCAGCAGCTTAACAGGGTCGTTTGGGTATAATTCACCCCTCCACTTT
CDR3aa: CASSLTGSFGYNSPLHF

v_gene: TRBV15
abundance: NA
d_gene: TRBD2
j_gene: TRBJ2-1
CDR3nt: TGTGCCACCAGGACGACTAGCGACGTCTACAATGAGCAGTTCTTC
CDR3aa: CATRTTSDVYNEQFF

v_gene: TRBV7-6
abundance: NA
d_gene: NA
j_gene: TRBJ2-3
CDR3nt: TGTGCCAGCAGCTTACTGGACACCCACACAGATACGCAGTATTTT
CDR3aa: CASSLLDTHTDTQYF

v_gene: TRBV6-4
abundance: NA
d_gene: NA
j_gene: TRBJ2-3
CDR3nt: TGTGCCAGCAGTGACCAAAGCACAGATACGCAGTATTTT
CDR3aa: CASSDQSTDTQYF

v_gene: TRBV29-1
abundance: NA
d_gene: NA
j_gene: TRBJ1-2
CDR3nt: TGCAGCGTGGGGGGTGCGACTAACTATGGCTACACCTTC
CDR3aa: CSVGGATNYGYTF

v_gene: TRBV5-5
abundance: NA
d_gene: NA
j_gene: TRBJ2-1
CDR3nt: TGTGCCAGCAGGGAGGGCTCCTACAATGAGCAGTTCTTC
CDR3aa: CASREGSYNEQFF

v_gene: TRBV19
abundance: once
d_gene: TRBD2
j_gene: TRBJ2-1
CDR3nt: TGTGCCAGTAGTATTAGTAAGCGGGGGTCCGAATGGAGCTCCTACAATGAGCAGTTCTTC
CDR3aa: CASSISKRGSEWSSYNEQFF

v_gene: TRBV27
abundance: NA
d_gene: NA
j_gene: TRBJ1-1
CDR3nt: TGTGCCAGCAGTTTCAGAGGGTCTGAAGCTTTCTTT
CDR3aa: CASSFRGSEAFF

v_gene: TRBV5-1
abundance: NA
d_gene: NA
j_gene: TRBJ1-1
CDR3nt: TGCGCCAGCAGCCCGACTTACGGGGGGCGCAGGACTGTCGGCCTGGTCACTGAAGCTTTCTTT
CDR3aa: CASSPTYGGRRTVGLVTEAFF

v_gene: TRBV7-9
abundance: NA
d_gene: NA
j_gene: TRBJ1-2
CDR3nt: TGTGCCAGCAGCTTAGGAGTGAGCTATGGCTACACCTTC
CDR3aa: CASSLGVSYGYTF

v_gene: TRBV4-2
abundance: NA
d_gene: NA
j_gene: TRBJ2-7
CDR3nt: TGTGCCAGCAGCCATTCCGGAGGGAGCTCCTACGAGCAGTACTTC
CDR3aa: CASSHSGGSSYEQYF

v_gene: TRBV7-9
abundance: NA
d_gene: NA
j_gene: TRBJ1-2
CDR3nt: TGTGCCAGCAGCTCCCGGGATGGCTACACCTTC
CDR3aa: CASSSRDGYTF

v_gene: TRBV6-5
abundance: NA
d_gene: TRBD1
j_gene: TRBJ1-6
CDR3nt: TGTGCCAGCACCCCCGGGACAGAGAATTCACCCCTCCACTTT
CDR3aa: CASTPGTENSPLHF

v_gene: TRBV9
abundance: NA
d_gene: TRBD1
j_gene: TRBJ1-4
CDR3nt: TGTGCCAGCAGCGTAGGGGACAGGGTGGGAGAAAAACTGTTTTTT
CDR3aa: CASSVGDRVGEKLFF

v_gene: TRBV10-3
abundance: NA
d_gene: NA
j_gene: TRBJ1-2
CDR3nt: TGTGCCATCAGTGAGTGGGACATCCATGGCTACACCTTC
CDR3aa: CAISEWDIHGYTF

v_gene: TRBV5-1
abundance: NA
d_gene: TRBD1
j_gene: TRBJ2-4
CDR3nt: TGCGCCAGCAGTGAGAAAGGGGGCGAGTACTTC
CDR3aa: CASSEKGGEYF

v_gene: TRBV27
abundance: NA
d_gene: TRBD1
j_gene: TRBJ1-5
CDR3nt: TGTGCCAGCAGTTTAGAGAGGGGGCTGAGTCAGCCCCAGCATTTT
CDR3aa: CASSLERGLSQPQHF

v_gene: TRBV7-8
abundance: NA
d_gene: NA
j_gene: TRBJ1-4
CDR3nt: TGTGCCAGCAGCCCCCGTGAAAAACTGTTTTTT
CDR3aa: CASSPREKLFF

v_gene: TRBV24-1
abundance: NA
d_gene: NA
j_gene: TRBJ1-2
CDR3nt: TGTGCCACCAGTGCCGAGGGCTATGGCTACACCTTC
CDR3aa: CATSAEGYGYTF

v_gene: TRBV18
abundance: NA
d_gene: TRBD2
j_gene: TRBJ2-2
CDR3nt: TGTGCCAGCTCACCACCGGATAGCGGGAGCTTCATCGGGGAGCTGTTTTTT
CDR3aa: CASSPPDSGSFIGELFF

v_gene: TRBV7-9
abundance: NA
d_gene: NA
j_gene: TRBJ1-6
CDR3nt: TGTGCCAGCAGCTTCGGGGGTTCACCCCTCCACTTT
CDR3aa: CASSFGGSPLHF

v_gene: TRBV5-6
abundance: NA
d_gene: NA
j_gene: TRBJ1-2
CDR3nt: TGTGCCAGCAGTGACGAGGACAGATTCTATGGCTACACCTTC
CDR3aa: CASSDEDRFYGYTF

v_gene: TRBV9
abundance: NA
d_gene: NA
j_gene: TRBJ1-4
CDR3nt: TGTGCCAGCAGCCGGTCGCCGGGGGGTAATGAAAAACTGTTTTTT
CDR3aa: CASSRSPGGNEKLFF

v_gene: TRBV28
abundance: NA
d_gene: NA
j_gene: TRBJ2-7
CDR3nt: TGTGCCAGCAGTCCGAACCCGACTTGGACAGATTCCTACGAGCAGTACTTC
CDR3aa: CASSPNPTWTDSYEQYF

v_gene: TRBV19
abundance: NA
d_gene: TRBD2
j_gene: TRBJ2-3
CDR3nt: TGTGCCAGTAGCCACTCTAGTAGCGGGGGACAGATAGATACGCAGTATTTT
CDR3aa: CASSHSSSGGQIDTQYF

v_gene: TRBV7-9
abundance: NA
d_gene: NA
j_gene: TRBJ1-2
CDR3nt: TGTGCCAGCAGCTTGGGGCTGGGCTATGGCTACACCTTC
CDR3aa: CASSLGLGYGYTF

v_gene: TRBV4-2
abundance: NA
d_gene: NA
j_gene: TRBJ2-7
CDR3nt: TGTGCCAGCAGCCTCGAGGTGACAGGCTACGAGCAGTACTTC
CDR3aa: CASSLEVTGYEQYF

v_gene: TRBV6-2/TRBV6-3
abundance: NA
d_gene: TRBD1
j_gene: TRBJ1-2
CDR3nt: TGTGCCAGCAGTCCGGACAGGACCTATGGCTACACCTTC
CDR3aa: CASSPDRTYGYTF